This T cell receptor beta chain comes out of a study of T cell responses to AZD1222 COVID-19 vaccine. The CDR3 has 12 amino acids. The V gene lost 5 bases and the J gene lost 5 bases, with 7 bases spanning the gap. Per germline, CDR1 SGHTA and CDR2 FQGNSA. Libraries were prepared by immunoSEQ multiplex PCR; TCRdb keeps only in-frame clonotypes and omits some of them. The sample consists of under 200,000 clones, around nine tenths of them appearing once. Turning to this clone: The antigen is undetermined.

Study results and limitations: At study baseline, merely roughly 6 AZD1222 recipients were seropositive. Spike-wide coverage was observed for vaccine-associated CD4 TCRs, with dominant responses at 160-218 and 743-854. Donors were largely white British and mainly female; clonal diversity was possibly underestimated. A rise in Spike-specific TCR breadth and depth followed two AZD1222 doses.

The sample was peripheral blood, taken 28 days after the second dose of the MenACWY control vaccine. The sequence was obtained from an adult who received the MenACWY meningococcal vaccine as a control. The gene calls are TRBV7-2 and TRBJ2-1; D not certain. The CDR3 DNA follows: TGTGCCAGCAGCCCGGTCCACAATGAGCAGTTCTTC. Its protein product is CASSPVHNEQFF.